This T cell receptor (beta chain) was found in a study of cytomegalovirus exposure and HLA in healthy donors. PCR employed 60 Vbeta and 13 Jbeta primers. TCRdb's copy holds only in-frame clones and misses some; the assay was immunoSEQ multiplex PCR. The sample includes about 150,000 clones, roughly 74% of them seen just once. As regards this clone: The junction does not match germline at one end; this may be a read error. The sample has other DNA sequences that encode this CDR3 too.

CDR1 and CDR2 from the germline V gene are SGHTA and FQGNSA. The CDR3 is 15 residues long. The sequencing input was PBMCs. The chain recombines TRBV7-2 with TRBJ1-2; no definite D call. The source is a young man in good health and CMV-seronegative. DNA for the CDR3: TGCGCCAGCAGCGCTCCCGAAGCCTCGAACTATGGCTACACCTTC. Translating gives CASSAPEASNYGYTF.